This TCR beta chain was obtained from a study of OX40 agonist ivuxolimab in advanced cancers. On the study more broadly: Patients received ivuxolimab, an intravenous treatment, every 2 weeks at 0.01 to 10 mg/kg. People in dose escalation had one of these cancers: hepatocellular carcinoma, melanoma, renal cell or head and neck cancer.

Patients had blood sampled at baseline and again on cycle 4 day 1 and cycle 7 day 1. The table lists this clone with a few counts. Its antigen remains unidentified. Additional DNA sequences in this sample encode the identical CDR3. Germline V CDR1 and CDR2: MGHRA, YSYEKL. With 0 bases removed from V and 3 bases from J, the gap between germline ends came to 9 bases. This CDR3 contains 14 residues. Study findings and constraints: Relative to CD4+ cells, CD8+ T cells on average had more expanded clones.

Clones were sequenced by immunoSEQ multiplex PCR, and TCRdb holds only the in-frame ones, with some missing. Counted here are about 16,000 clones, around three quarters occurring once; the ten biggest clones make up 40% to 55%. The chain is built from TRBV4-1 and TRBJ2-7; D call uncertain. This sequence was found in an adult with an advanced solid tumor such as melanoma, head and neck, liver or kidney cancer. The specimen comprised CD4+ or CD8+ T cells sorted from blood, sampled in a trial of the OX40 agonist ivuxolimab. The CDR3 reads CASSQDPGNYEQYF. CDR3 DNA: TGCGCCAGCAGCCAAGACCCTGGAAACTACGAGCAGTACTTC.